Listed here are 22 T cell receptor beta chains from one sample, sequenced in a study of blood T cell repertoires in COVID-19. Profiled with immunoSEQ multiplex PCR; TCRdb holds only in-frame clones, not every one. This sample yields 150,000 to 200,000 clones, of which 65% to 85% are seen a single time; approximately 5.4% belongs to the top ten. Material for sequencing was PBMCs or T cells enriched from blood (not recorded which). Receptors originate from a man aged 35-49 years who had recovered from COVID-19.

The genes are TRBV10-3 and TRBJ2-7; a possible D gene is TRBD1 (5 bases). This CDR3 region has 14 residues. Per germline, CDR1 ENHRY and CDR2 SYGVKD. Trimming took off 10 bases at V and 0 bases at J, with 16 bases between the two ends. CDR3 in amino acids: CATRPGRASYEQYF. The CDR3 nucleotides are TGTGCCACCCGCCCCGGCAGGGCCTCCTACGAGCAGTACTTC.

This sequence joins TRBV6-6 and TRBJ1-5; TRBD1 might be the D (5 bases). The CDR3 is 15 residues long. The V and J ends lost 2 bases and 6 bases respectively, with 14 bases between them. CDR1 and CDR2 from the germline V gene are MNHNY and SVGAGI (reference sequence). This chain's CDR3 is CASSYSSGSPQPQHF. CDR3 DNA sequence: TGTGCCAGCAGTTACAGCTCAGGGTCTCCTCAGCCCCAGCATTTT.

This clone is a singleton in its sample. The rearrangement links TRBV18 to TRBJ2-5, with D perhaps matching TRBD2 (5 bases). The V end lost 5 bases, the J end lost 5 bases, and 24 bases lay between the germline ends. This CDR3 contains 17 residues. Germline assignment: CDR1 KGHSH and CDR2 LQKENI. Written as DNA, the CDR3 is TGTGCCAGCTCAGCTCCGAGCGGCGCCTACCTCAGGGAGACCCAGTACTTC. Translating gives CASSAPSGAYLRETQYF. The entire variable domain, with the rest obtained from reference TRBV18 and TRBJ2-5, is as follows: NAGVMQNPRHLVRRRGQEARLRCSPMKGHSHVYWYRQLPEEGLKFMVYLQKENIIDESGMPKERFSAEFPKEGPSILRIQQVVRGDSAAYFCASSAPSGAYLRETQYFGPGTRLLVL.

The chain uses TRBV2 and TRBJ2-7; D remains ambiguous. Deletions cut 8 bases from V and 2 bases from J, with 10 bases between. The germline CDR1 and CDR2 sequences are SNHLY and FYNNEI. The CDR3 is 12 amino acids. CDR3 sequence (DNA): TGTGCCAGCGTAGGAGAACCCTACGAGCAGTACGTC. Amino acids: CASVGEPYEQYV.

A word on this clone: This sample also contains other DNA sequences that code for the same CDR3. The chain is built from TRBV5-1 and TRBJ1-3, with 10 bases that match TRBD1. CDR1 is SGHRS and CDR2 is YFSETQ in the germline V gene. This CDR3 contains 16 residues. The V segment lost 2 bases and the J segment 2 bases; nucleotides outside the gene matches: 4. In DNA form, the CDR3 reads TGCGCCAGCAGCTTAAACGGACAGGGGGCTGGAAACACCATATATTTT. Encoded protein: CASSLNGQGAGNTIYF.

This clone was seen once. The V gene is TRBV9, the J gene TRBJ2-7; the match to TRBD2 covers 11 bases. J lost 4 bases, V lost 2 bases, and 2 bases had no gene match. The CDR3 extends over 14 amino acids. Germline assignment: CDR1 SGDLS and CDR2 YYNGEE. CDR3 loop: CASSVTSGGYEQYF. CDR3 in DNA: TGTGCCAGCAGCGTCACTAGCGGGGGTTACGAGCAGTACTTC.

This clone has more than one count but fewer than ten. The chain employs TRBV30 and TRBJ1-2, with 8 bases matching TRBD1. The length of the CDR3 is 15 residues. V lost 1 base, J lost 7 bases, and 11 bases stayed unmatched. Germline-derived CDR1 and CDR2 are GTSNPN and SVGIG (reference sequence). This CDR3 reads CAWSAGPGGASGYTF. For the CDR3, the DNA is TGTGCCTGGAGTGCCGGGCCAGGGGGCGCATCTGGCTACACCTTC. The full variable domain, rest sourced from reference TRBV30 and TRBJ1-2, is SQTIHQWPATLVQPVGSPLSLECTVEGTSNPNLYWYRQAAGRGLQLLFYSVGIGQISSEVPQNLSASRPQDRQFILSSKKLLLSDSGFYLCAWSAGPGGASGYTFGSGTRLTVV.

The CDR3 DNA sequence: TGTGCCAGAGTTCAGGACATGAATTCACCCCTCCACTTT. It yields the protein CARVQDMNSPLHF. The chain has TRBV5-3 and TRBJ1-6; D may be TRBD1 (5 bases). TRBV5-3 is known as an ORF, though its function is uncertain. V was pared by 7 bases and J by 7 bases, with 12 bases between. The CDR3 covers 13 residues.

This chain uses TRBV7-3 with TRBJ1-1, with D hard to call. The CDR3 totals 14 residues. Trimming took 2 bases from V and 0 from J, leaving 7 bases between them. Germline V gene data show CDR1 as SGHTA and CDR2 as FQGTGA. The DNA of the CDR3 is TGTGCCAGCAGCTTAGGGCCAGTGAACACTGAAGCTTTCTTT. Translating gives CASSLGPVNTEAFF.

The chain couples TRBV7-9 to TRBJ1-6, with TRBD1 matching over 7 bases. V shed 5 bases, J shed 4 bases, and the junction held 8 bases outside the gene matches. From germline, CDR1 is SEHNR and CDR2 FQNEAQ (reference sequence). This CDR3 is built from 16 residues. The CDR3 sequence is CASSASGQLYNSPLHF. CDR3 DNA: TGTGCCAGCAGCGCCTCGGGACAGTTATATAATTCACCCCTCCACTTT.

V and J are TRBV29-1 and TRBJ1-2; weak D call: TRBD1 (5 bases). Trimming stripped 5 bases from V and 3 bases from J, with 16 bases between. The germline V gene encodes CDR1 SQVTM and CDR2 ANQGSEA. This CDR3 has 14 residues. CDR3 sequence (DNA): TGCAGCGTTAGCCCCGGGACTCTGGACTATGGCTACACCTTC. This gives the protein CSVSPGTLDYGYTF.

The chain recombines TRBV7-2 with TRBJ1-6; D not certain. Trimming cost V 5 bases and J 6 bases, with 14 bases left between them. Germline CDR1 and CDR2: SGHTA and FQGNSA. The CDR3 extends over 15 amino acids. The CDR3 DNA reads TGTGCCAGCAGCCAAGGAGGGTACCGTAATTCACCCCTCCACTTT. Its translation: CASSQGGYRNSPLHF. Using reference TRBV7-2 and TRBJ1-6 for the parts outside the CDR3, the full variable domain is GAGVSQSPSNKVTEKGKDVELRCDPISGHTALYWYRQSLGQGLEFLIYFQGNSAPDKSGLPSDRFSAERTGGSVSTLTIQRTQQEDSAVYLCASSQGGYRNSPLHFGNGTRLTVT.

The chain recombines TRBV4-1 with TRBJ1-5, with D maybe TRBD1 (5 bases). The CDR3 spans 15 residues. V dropped 4 bases and J dropped 6 bases, with 16 bases sitting between them. CDR1 is MGHRA and CDR2 is YSYEKL in the germline V gene. CDR3 nucleotides: TGCGCCAGCAGCCGATACGCCGACAGTCCTCAGCCCCAGCATTTT. Its translation: CASSRYADSPQPQHF.

The chain carries TRBV18 and TRBJ2-1; D not certain. The CDR3 has 15 residues. V was cut by 1 base and J by 1 base, with 8 bases left in between. CDR1 is KGHSH, CDR2 LQKENI, per germline. In DNA form, the CDR3 reads TGTGCCAGCTCACCACGAGTCGATTCCTACAATGAGCAGTTCTTC. This gives the protein CASSPRVDSYNEQFF.

This chain links TRBV6-5 with TRBJ1-5; perhaps TRBD1 as D (6 bases). Trimming removed 7 bases from V and 4 bases from J, with 14 bases in between. Germline V gene data show CDR1 as MNHEY and CDR2 as SVGAGI. This CDR3 spans 14 amino acids. The CDR3 DNA sequence: TGTGCCAGCAAGATAATACAGGGAAATCAGCCCCAGCATTTT. Its protein is CASKIIQGNQPQHF.

The rearrangement links TRBV10-1 to TRBJ2-1, with 7 bases that match TRBD1. Per germline, CDR1 WNHNN and CDR2 SYGVQD (reference sequence). V dropped 5 bases and J dropped 5; count of bases not matched to a gene: 6. This CDR3 contains 14 residues. The CDR3 loop is CASSRTGTNNEQFF. In nucleotides, the CDR3 is TGCGCCAGCAGTCGGACAGGAACAAACAATGAGCAGTTCTTC.

The V gene is TRBV4-1, the J gene TRBJ1-1; TRBD1 aligns across 10 bases. CDR1 MGHRA and CDR2 YSYEKL come from the germline V gene. J gave up 5 bases and V 1 base, and 7 bases lay outside the gene matches. This CDR3 contains 16 residues. The CDR3, as DNA: TGCGCCAGCAGCCAAGGTTTCTTGGACAGGGGGACTGAAGCTTTCTTT. Amino acids: CASSQGFLDRGTEAFF.

V usage is TRBV12-2 and J usage is TRBJ2-3; whether TRBD2, the table's D call, matches the DNA was not checked. TRBV12-2 is described as a pseudogene. CDR3 length: 18 residues. This chain's CDR3 is CASRPPGLAGGSTDTQYF. The CDR3 coding sequence is TGTGCAAGTCGCCCTCCGGGACTAGCGGGGGGGTCCACAGATACGCAGTATTTT.

The V and J genes are TRBV7-9 and TRBJ1-1, with 9 bases lining up with TRBD1. Germline V gives CDR1 SEHNR, CDR2 FQNEAQ (reference sequence). V shed 5 bases, J shed 2 bases, and the junction held 12 bases outside the gene matches. CDR3 length equals 17 residues. The CDR3 protein is CASSRGQGFTSNTEAFF. The DNA of the CDR3 is TGTGCCAGCAGCCGGGGACAGGGCTTTACCTCAAACACTGAAGCTTTCTTT.

The V gene is TRBV7-9, the J gene TRBJ2-7; 11 bases line up with TRBD2. The length of the CDR3 is 15 residues. The V and J ends lost 1 base and 3 bases, in that order; junction bases with no gene match: 2. Germline CDR1 reads SEHNR; CDR2 reads FQNEAQ (reference sequence). CDR3 nucleotides: TGTGCCAGCAGCTTAGTTGGGACTAGCGGCTACGAGCAGTACGTC. Amino acid sequence: CASSLVGTSGYEQYV.

This chain uses TRBV5-1 with TRBJ2-1; 14 bases fit TRBD2. The V segment lost 3 bases and the J segment 3 bases; nucleotides outside the gene matches: 2. Germline CDR1 is SGHRS and CDR2 is YFSETQ. This CDR3 comprises 16 residues. The DNA of the CDR3 is TGCGCCAGCAGCTCAGGGACTAGCGGGGGCTACAATGAGCAGTTCTTC. Translated, it gives CASSSGTSGGYNEQFF.

This clone was detected once. This chain joins TRBV19 and TRBJ1-1; 9 nucleotides agree with TRBD1. V shed 2 bases, J shed 3 bases, and the junction held 4 bases outside the gene matches. The CDR3 consists of 15 residues. Germline V gene data show CDR1 as LNHDA and CDR2 as SQIVND (reference sequence). The CDR3 loop is CASSIWGQGDTEAFF. The CDR3 DNA reads TGTGCCAGTAGTATATGGGGACAGGGTGACACTGAAGCTTTCTTT.